The TCR beta chain under discussion was sequenced for a study of PD-L1 blockade in urothelial cancer. CDR1 is MNHNS and CDR2 is SASEGT in the germline V gene. The V end was cut by 6 bases, the J end by 0 bases, with 12 bases between. The CDR3 is 15 amino acids. Patients each gave 1 to 8 samples, pretreatment and on-treatment. Produced via immunoSEQ multiplex PCR; TCRdb's table is partial and in-frame only. The sample has some 15,000 clones, 85% to 90% seen once. This sequence was found in a man in his 70s with urothelial cancer. This chain connects TRBV6-1 to TRBJ2-4; perhaps TRBD2 as D (6 bases). This specimen was PBMCs, taken around atezolizumab (anti-PD-L1) treatment. CDR3 coding DNA: TGTGCCAGCAGATACGGGGGACTAGCCAAAAACATTCAGTACTTC. This sequence encodes CASRYGGLAKNIQYF.